Below, 19 T cell receptor beta chains from the same sample are listed, as sequenced in a study of T cell changes during pregnancy in multiple sclerosis. Profiled with immunoSEQ multiplex PCR; TCRdb holds only in-frame clones, not every one. The sample yields some 39,000 clones, about nine tenths seen once. This specimen was CD4+ T cells from peripheral blood mononuclear cells, taken in the third trimester of pregnancy. The receptors were sampled from a female donor in good health, enrolled as a control in a pregnancy study.

The rearrangement joins TRBV6-5 to TRBJ2-5; D gene unclear. The V and J ends lost 4 bases and 7 bases respectively, with 16 bases between them. Germline loops: CDR1 MNHEY, CDR2 SVGAGI. This CDR3 has 14 amino acids. CDR3 nucleotides: TGTGCCAGCAGTTTGGGCTACCCGCCACGGACCCAGTACTTC. Protein product: CASSLGYPPRTQYF.

This clone was seen more than once but under ten times. The rearrangement uses TRBV5-1 and TRBJ1-1; D uncertain. V lost 3 bases and J 1 base, leaving 10 bases between the germline ends. The CDR3 consists of 14 residues. Germline V gene sequence: CDR1 SGHRS, CDR2 YFSETQ. The CDR3 region is CASSSQAQNTEAFF. The CDR3 coding sequence is TGCGCCAGCAGCTCCCAGGCCCAGAACACTGAAGCTTTCTTT.

The chain joins TRBV6-5 to TRBJ2-1; 9 bases match TRBD1. After removal of 6 bases from V and 7 bases from J, the junction contained 7 bases not matched to a gene. The CDR3 has 14 residues. The V gene's germline CDR1 is MNHEY and CDR2 SVGAGI. CDR3 coding DNA: TGTGCCAGCAGGGGGACAGGGAATCGAAATGAGCAGTTCTTC. Its protein product is CASRGTGNRNEQFF.

The chain recombines TRBV2 with TRBJ2-7; D remains unclear. The CDR3 spans 12 residues. Germline assignment: CDR1 SNHLY and CDR2 FYNNEI. V was pared by 4 bases and J by 3 bases, with 7 bases between. CDR3 DNA sequence: TGTGCCAGCAGTGTTCGGTTCTACGAGCAGTACTTC. Translation gives CASSVRFYEQYF.

In its sample, this clone was seen once. The V call is TRBV28, the J call TRBJ1-2; the match to TRBD1 covers 11 bases. The CDR3 is made up of 17 amino acids. Germline lookup yields CDR1 MDHEN and CDR2 SYDVKM. With 6 bases clipped from V and 3 bases from J, the junction kept 12 bases outside the gene matches. The CDR3 protein is CASSPVTGQGAYYGYTF. The CDR3 region has the DNA TGTGCCAGCAGCCCCGTTACCGGACAGGGGGCGTACTATGGCTACACCTTC.

This clone was detected a few times. V gene TRBV19 combines with J gene TRBJ1-5; D is possibly TRBD1 (6 bases). This CDR3 is built from 16 residues. The V and J ends lost 5 bases and 0 bases respectively, with 14 bases between them. The germline CDR1 and CDR2 sequences are LNHDA and SQIVND (reference sequence). The CDR3 protein is CASSLQGSYSNQPQHF. In DNA, the CDR3 is TGTGCCAGTAGTCTACAGGGATCCTATAGCAATCAGCCCCAGCATTTT.

This sequence joins TRBV27 and TRBJ2-7; 7 nucleotides align to TRBD2. The V and J ends lost 5 bases and 5 bases, in that order; junction bases with no gene match: 6. In germline, CDR1 is MNHEY, CDR2 SMNVEV (reference sequence). This CDR3 spans 13 amino acids. CDR3 amino acids: CASSPQRGHEQYF. CDR3 coding DNA: TGTGCCAGCAGTCCCCAGCGGGGTCACGAGCAGTACTTC.

The V and J genes are TRBV28 and TRBJ2-1; the match to TRBD2 covers 7 bases. Germline V gives CDR1 MDHEN, CDR2 SYDVKM. The CDR3 is 13 amino acids. V lost 10 bases, J lost 7 bases, and 10 bases stayed unmatched. CDR3 bases: TGTGCCACCCGAAGACTAGCTGGGAATGAGCAGTTCTTC. Translated: CATRRLAGNEQFF. Drawing the rest from reference TRBV28 and TRBJ2-1, the complete variable domain is DVKVTQSSRYLVKRTGEKVFLECVQDMDHENMFWYRQDPGLGLRLIYFSYDVKMKEKGDIPEGYSVSREKKERFSLILESASTNQTSMYLCATRRLAGNEQFFGPGTRLTVL.

This clone was picked up a small number of times. This rearrangement joins TRBV5-4 to TRBJ2-1; 8 positions agree with TRBD2. The CDR3 extends over 16 amino acids. The trim removed 4 bases at V and 3 bases at J, leaving 9 bases unmatched. Germline V lookup: CDR1 SGHNT, CDR2 YYREEE (reference sequence). The chain's CDR3 is CASSAVGTRNYNEQFF. In DNA form, the CDR3 reads TGTGCCAGCAGCGCAGTGGGGACTAGAAACTACAATGAGCAGTTCTTC.

The V gene is TRBV28, the J gene TRBJ2-7; 7 nucleotides line up with TRBD1. Germline lookup yields CDR1 MDHEN and CDR2 SYDVKM. This CDR3 contains 14 residues. The junction had 4 bases not matched to a gene; V was cut back by 4 bases and J by 1 base. In DNA, the CDR3 is TGTGCCAGCAGTTCACACAGGGGATCCTACGAGCAGTACTTC. Its protein is CASSSHRGSYEQYF.

CDR3 coding DNA: TGTGCCAGCAGCGTAGTAATTGGACAGGTGTTCCAGCCCCAGCATTTT. As protein: CASSVVIGQVFQPQHF. The chain combines TRBV9 with TRBJ1-5; TRBD1 matches at 7 bases. The J segment lost 7 bases and the V segment lost 0 bases, leaving 10 bases of the junction unmatched. The CDR3 runs 16 residues. Germline V gene data show CDR1 as SGDLS and CDR2 as YYNGEE.

The chain employs TRBV18 and TRBJ2-7, with D perhaps matching TRBD1 (6 bases). The CDR3 extends over 17 amino acids. With 5 bases removed from V and 4 bases from J, the gap between germline ends came to 24 bases. Germline V gene lookup returns CDR1 KGHSH and CDR2 LQKENI. CDR3 DNA: TGTGCCAGCTCAGCTAAGTCCCCGGGACACCTACAATACGAGCAGTACTTC. Translation gives CASSAKSPGHLQYEQYF.

This clone appeared a single time. The chain recombines TRBV28 with TRBJ1-4, with a possible D match to TRBD1 (5 bases). CDR3 length equals 14 residues. Looked up from germline, CDR1 is MDHEN and CDR2 is SYDVKM. Trimming shortened V by 6 bases and J by 10 bases, and 18 bases separated the two germline ends. This CDR3 is CASSTGGSGGKLFF. The CDR3 DNA is TGTGCCAGCAGCACCGGGGGGTCCGGCGGAAAACTGTTTTTT.

There are a few counts of this clone. The genes are TRBV2 and TRBJ1-2, with 9 bases matching TRBD1. From germline, CDR1 is SNHLY and CDR2 FYNNEI. CDR3 length equals 15 residues. V trimming: 5 bases; J trimming: 5 bases; junction bases outside the gene matches: 9. The CDR3 spells CASSRDRALRYGYTF. In nucleotides, the CDR3 is TGTGCCAGCAGTCGGGACAGGGCCCTACGGTATGGCTACACCTTC.

V gene TRBV7-2 combines with J gene TRBJ2-2; D ambiguous. The CDR3 is made up of 13 amino acids. The ends were cut back, 5 bases at V and 4 bases at J, with 8 bases in the middle. Germline loops: CDR1 SGHTA, CDR2 FQGNSA. The DNA of the CDR3 is TGTGCCAGCAGCGCCCTCAGCACCGGGGAGCTGTTTTTT. Residues: CASSALSTGELFF.

The V gene is TRBV9, the J gene TRBJ2-1, with 11 bases fitting TRBD2. Germline V lookup: CDR1 SGDLS, CDR2 YYNGEE. V gave up 4 bases and J gave up 8 bases; unmatched junction bases: 11. This CDR3 region has 16 residues. The chain's CDR3 is CASSPPGSGRAYEQFF. The CDR3 nucleotides read TGTGCCAGCAGCCCCCCAGGTAGCGGGAGGGCTTATGAGCAGTTCTTC.

J is TRBJ2-7 and V is TRBV19; D is uncertain. Trimming removed 6 bases from V and 4 bases from J, with 19 bases in between. CDR3 length: 15 residues. The germline gives CDR1 LNHDA, CDR2 SQIVND (reference sequence). The CDR3 DNA follows: TGTGCCAGTAGGATAACAGCCCTACACTCATACGAGCAGTACTTC. Amino acids: CASRITALHSYEQYF.

The gene calls are TRBV5-1 and TRBJ2-2; 8 positions match TRBD1. Per the germline V gene, CDR1 is SGHRS and CDR2 is YFSETQ. J was trimmed by 0 bases and V by 4 bases; bases with no gene match: 2. The CDR3 contains 15 residues. CDR3 nucleotide sequence: TGCGCCAGCAGCAGGGGACAGGCGAACACCGGGGAGCTGTTTTTT. Its protein is CASSRGQANTGELFF.

This chain joins TRBV6-1 and TRBJ1-1; 7 bases line up with TRBD1. J gave up 11 bases and V 6 bases, and 9 bases lay outside the gene matches. This CDR3 has 12 residues. CDR1 is MNHNS, CDR2 SASEGT, per germline. For the CDR3, the DNA is TGTGCCAGCAGAGAGGGCACAGGGGAGGCTTTCTTT. Translated, it gives CASREGTGEAFF.